This T cell receptor beta chain is from a study of blood T cell repertoires in COVID-19 (dated by TCRdb to 2018 to 2021). Broadly, across the study: The collaborator samples originated in the United States, Italy and Spain and spanned the acute and convalescent phases of COVID-19. The dataset comprised deeply sampled blood TCRbeta repertoires from subjects exposed to, actively infected with, or recovered from COVID-19. The repertoires were released in a freely available public database intended as a resource for research on the immune response to SARS-CoV-2. Where available, HLA class I and class II types were taken from metadata supplied by the sample provider and were not determined by assay-based typing. The material from the prospective study consisted of cDNA or gDNA derived from T cells, B-cell-depleted T cells, or PBMCs. A de-identified subject ID, COVID-19 status, age in years and sex were almost always included in the sample metadata. The samples were drawn from two sources: the first 160 participants of the ongoing ImmuneRACE study, and 1,200 or so subjects contributed by 6 global collaborators. Findings and caveats that apply to the study as a whole: The amount of clinical and demographic metadata varied by source and participant and was provided uncurated.

TCRbeta CDR3 regions were amplified from genomic DNA by means of the immunoSEQ Assay, a bias-controlled multiplex PCR. As for the authors' bioinformatics: Within the assay, amplification of reference gene primers was used to estimate how many nucleated cells each sample contained. To quantify the absolute abundance of each unique TCRbeta CDR3 rearrangement, sequence reads were collapsed and filtered. For each sample, productive Simpson clonality was calculated by taking the square root of Simpson's diversity index across productive rearrangements. The source is immuneACCESS, and TCRdb retained only in-frame sequences with V and J called. Part of the clones is not carried over; for the studies checked, unresolved V genes explain less than half of this, and the remainder is unexplained. V and J calls and clone size come straight from that table; D and trimming were deduced from the DNA. Counted in this sample were around 260,000 clones; roughly nine tenths of them appeared once. The top ten constitute approximately 3.7% of the sample.

The germline V gene sets CDR1 to SGHAT and CDR2 to FQNNGV. From the cysteine through the phenylalanine, the CDR3 covers 17 amino acids. Only CDR3 DNA remains: 51 bases, in frame from the first base. Trimming removed 5 bases from V and 0 bases from J; the gene matches leave 7 bases unexplained. A second Seattle source provided samples from volunteer blood donors who had recovered from COVID-19. The collaborating institutions used their own protocols to collect whole blood in K2EDTA tubes. For TCRbeta analysis, collaborators shipped samples in one of three forms: frozen whole blood, isolated PBMCs, or DNA extracted from either of those sample types. This clone is judged medium-sized (0.01 to 0.1%). Its antigen specificity is not known. There are no base qualities to consult, and no much larger clone falls within one base.

The rearranged chain carries TRBV11-2 and TRBJ1-5; TRBD1 fits 10 bases in the junction. The clonotype originates from a man in his 60s who had recovered from COVID-19. The sequencing input was peripheral blood. CDR3 sequence: CASSDGQGDPSNQPQHF. Read as DNA, the sequence is TGTGCCAGCAGCGACGGACAGGGGGATCCTAGCAATCAGCCCCAGCATTTT.